This T cell receptor beta chain was recorded in a study of CD8+ T cells in alopecia areata. Trimming took 6 bases from V and 4 from J, leaving 9 bases between them. Germline values: CDR1 SGHVS, CDR2 FNYEAQ. The CDR3 totals 13 residues. Study-wide findings and caveats: It was less clear whether patients shared TCRs than it was in mice, possibly because of HLA.

Following RNA extraction, reverse transcription yielded cDNA that acted as the sequencing template. Some clones are missing from TCRdb's copy, which holds only in-frame ones; the method was immunoSEQ multiplex PCR. The repertoire has 200,000 or so clones, about 61% of them found once; the top ten carry 4.9%. This clone was seen a few times. No antigen is known for it. Sorted out of PBMCs were CD4+ T cells and CD8+ T cells. This chain joins TRBV7-6 and TRBJ2-2; no clear D. Material: CD8+ T cells sorted from blood. The clonotype originates from a human donor in good health. CDR3 nucleotide sequence: TGTGCCAGCAGTTCGGACGTCACCGGGGAGCTGTTTTTT. The encoded protein is CASSSDVTGELFF.